This T cell receptor beta chain was captured in a study of control samples from healthy donors and cancer patients. Measured with immunoSEQ multiplex PCR; TCRdb has only the in-frame clones, and not every one. The table records 200,000 to 250,000 clones, roughly 94% of them present only once. On this clone itself: The same CDR3 also results from other DNA sequences found in this sample.

Per the germline V gene, CDR1 is MDHEN and CDR2 is SYDVKM. The CDR3 runs 12 residues. V gave up 3 bases and J gave up 8 bases, with 10 bases separating them. Sequencing used blood. The clonotype comes from a man aged 45 to 65 in good health. This chain uses TRBV28 with TRBJ1-2; D is unclear. CDR3 sequence: CASSFPGGGYTF. CDR3 nucleotide sequence: TGTGCCAGCAGTTTCCCAGGCGGGGGCTACACCTTC.